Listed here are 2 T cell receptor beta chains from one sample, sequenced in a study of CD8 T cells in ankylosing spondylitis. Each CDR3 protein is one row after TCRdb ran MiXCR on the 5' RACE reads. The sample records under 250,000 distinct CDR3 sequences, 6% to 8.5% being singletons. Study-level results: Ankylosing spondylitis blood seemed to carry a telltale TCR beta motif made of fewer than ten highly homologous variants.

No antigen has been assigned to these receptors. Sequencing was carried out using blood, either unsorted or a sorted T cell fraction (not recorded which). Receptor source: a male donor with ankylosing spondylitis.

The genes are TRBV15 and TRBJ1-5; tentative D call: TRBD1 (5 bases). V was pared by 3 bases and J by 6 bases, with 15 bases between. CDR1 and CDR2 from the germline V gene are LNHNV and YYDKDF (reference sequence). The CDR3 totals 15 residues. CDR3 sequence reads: CATSRRGGGAQPQHF. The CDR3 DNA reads TGTGCCACCAGCAGGAGGGGCGGGGGTGCTCAGCCCCAGCATTTT.

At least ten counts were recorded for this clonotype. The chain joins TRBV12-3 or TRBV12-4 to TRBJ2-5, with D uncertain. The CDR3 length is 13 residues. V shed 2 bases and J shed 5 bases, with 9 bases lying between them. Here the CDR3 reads CASSLTIVETQYF. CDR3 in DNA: TGTGCCAGCAGTTTAACCATAGTGGAGACCCAGTACTTC.